These 28 T cell receptor beta chains came from one sample sequenced in a study of response to subunit inactivated influenza vaccine. TCRdb reprocessed the RT-PCR reads via MiXCR and lists one record per CDR3 protein. The sample holds about 620,000 distinct CDR3 sequences, about 11% seen once. Here the sequenced sample was PBMCs from blood, taken on the day of vaccination. These receptors came from a man in his forties or fifties who received an inactivated influenza vaccine.

This clonotype has a handful of counts. The J gene is TRBJ2-1, the V gene TRBV4-3, with TRBD2 matching over 9 bases. Trimming at V came to 4 bases and at J to 8 bases, leaving 12 bases not matched to a gene. The germline CDR1 and CDR2 sequences are LGHNA and YSLEER. The CDR3 runs 16 residues. The CDR3, as DNA: TGCGCCAGCAGCCGAGCTGCGGGAGGGCGGTATGATGAGCAGTTCTTC. Its translation: CASSRAAGGRYDEQFF.

This clonotype was picked up many times. The chain is built from TRBV29-1 and TRBJ2-4, with a tentative D call TRBD1 (5 bases). Trimming pared 4 bases from V and 0 bases from J, leaving 13 bases between. CDR3 length: 15 amino acids. Looked up from germline, CDR1 is SQVTM and CDR2 is ANQGSEA. CDR3 DNA sequence: TGCAGCGTTGCATCGGGCAGGGTAGCCAAAAACATTCAGTACTTC. Protein product: CSVASGRVAKNIQYF.

This clonotype was seen ten or more times. The gene calls are TRBV29-1 and TRBJ1-1, with TRBD1 identical over 7 bases. Per germline, CDR1 SQVTM and CDR2 ANQGSEA. The CDR3 is 14 residues long. Trimming took 4 bases from V and 5 from J; bases not matched to a gene: 10. DNA of the CDR3: TGCAGCGTTGGAGGGGGCAGGGGAGAAACTGAAGCTTTCTTT. It specifies CSVGGGRGETEAFF. The full variable domain, completed using reference TRBV29-1 and TRBJ1-1, is SAVISQKPSRDICQRGTSLTIQCQVDSQVTMMFWYRQQPGQSLTLIATANQGSEATYESGFVIDKFPISRPNLTFSTLTVSNMSPEDSSIYLCSVGGGRGETEAFFGQGTRLTVV.

Only a few counts were recorded for this clonotype. The rearrangement uses TRBV29-1 and TRBJ2-1; 14 positions match TRBD2. Germline assignment: CDR1 SQVTM and CDR2 ANQGSEA. The CDR3 sequence is 17 residues long. V lost 7 bases to trimming and J lost 0 bases; unmatched junction nucleotides: 8. The DNA of the CDR3 is TGCAGCGCTCGACGGACTAGCGGGGGGAGCTCCTACAATGAGCAGTTCTTC. Encoded protein: CSARRTSGGSSYNEQFF.

The J gene is TRBJ2-5, the V gene TRBV7-2, with a possible D match to TRBD2 (6 bases). The V end was cut by 8 bases, the J end by 1 base, with 8 bases between. Per germline, CDR1 SGHTA and CDR2 FQGNSA. The CDR3 length is 12 residues. The CDR3 bases are TGTGCCAGCGGAGGGAGCCAAGAGACCCAGTACTTC. It codes for CASGGSQETQYF. Filled out from reference TRBV7-2 and TRBJ2-5, the complete variable domain reads GAGVSQSPSNKVTEKGKDVELRCDPISGHTALYWYRQSLGQGLEFLIYFQGNSAPDKSGLPSDRFSAERTGGSVSTLTIQRTQQEDSAVYLCASGGSQETQYFGPGTRLLVL.

This clonotype came up many times. The chain uses TRBV10-3 and TRBJ2-7, with D possibly matching TRBD2 (6 bases). The CDR3 runs 13 residues. The V end was cut by 8 bases, the J end by 0 bases, with 11 bases between. CDR1 and CDR2 from the germline V gene are ENHRY and SYGVKD. The DNA of the CDR3 is TGTGCCATCGGACGGGAGTTCTCCTACGAGCAGTACTTC. Its translation: CAIGREFSYEQYF.

V usage is TRBV6-2 or TRBV6-3 and J usage is TRBJ1-1, with D unclear. Trimming removed 2 bases at V and 4 bases at J, with 11 bases between. CDR3 length: 14 residues. Per the germline V gene, CDR1 is MNHEY and CDR2 is SVGEGT. CDR3 in amino acids: CASSYVGRSTEAFF. The CDR3 coding sequence is TGTGCCAGCAGTTACGTAGGGAGGAGCACTGAAGCTTTCTTT.

This clonotype was seen ten or more times. V and J are TRBV5-1 and TRBJ2-3; no reliable D call. The CDR3 has 15 residues. Trimming took off 0 bases at V and 2 bases at J, with 10 bases between the two ends. The germline V gene has CDR1 SGHRS and CDR2 YFSETQ. CDR3 in amino acids: CASSLAYKPTDTQYF. The CDR3 DNA sequence: TGCGCCAGCAGCTTGGCTTATAAGCCCACAGATACGCAGTATTTT.

This clonotype was picked up a small number of times. This chain joins TRBV4-2 and TRBJ2-1; 7 positions match TRBD2. The CDR3 loop spans 16 amino acids. Germline V gives CDR1 LGHNA, CDR2 YNFKEQ. J was trimmed by 5 bases and V by 4 bases; bases with no gene match: 11. The CDR3 DNA is TGTGCCAGCAGCCCTGGGGGGGTGCCTGAGGACAATGAGCAGTTCTTC. This codes for CASSPGGVPEDNEQFF.

The V and J genes are TRBV12-3 or TRBV12-4 and TRBJ2-7; no clear D. The germline V and J ends were trimmed by 6 bases and 0 bases, with 18 bases remaining between them. CDR3 length equals 16 residues. The CDR3: CASSDTVGPDSYEQYF. The CDR3 region has the DNA TGTGCCAGCAGCGATACAGTCGGCCCTGACTCCTACGAGCAGTACTTC.

The chain's CDR3 is CASRGFTPGAPALYEQYF. CDR3 bases: TGTGCCAGCAGAGGTTTTACCCCGGGAGCCCCCGCCCTCTACGAGCAGTACTTC. The J gene is TRBJ2-7, the V gene TRBV11-2; weak D call: TRBD2 (6 bases). The CDR3 totals 18 residues. Trimming took 6 bases from V and 3 from J, leaving 27 bases between them. CDR1 is SGHAT, CDR2 FQNNGV, per germline.

The gene calls are TRBV29-1 and TRBJ2-3; 11 bases are shared with TRBD1. The germline V gene has CDR1 SQVTM and CDR2 ANQGSEA. CDR3 length equals 13 residues. V lost 6 bases to trimming and J lost 5 bases; unmatched junction nucleotides: 4. The CDR3: CSVDRGLIDTQYF. In DNA, the CDR3 is TGCAGCGTGGACAGGGGGCTGATAGATACGCAGTATTTT.

This chain connects TRBV3-1 to TRBJ2-1; TRBD2 aligns across 9 bases. The CDR3 is 15 residues long. The V gene end was trimmed by 4 bases and the J gene end by 8 bases; junction bases not matched to a gene: 9. Germline V lookup: CDR1 LGHDT, CDR2 YNNKEL (reference sequence). This CDR3 reads CASSPLAGAVDEQFF. The CDR3, as DNA: TGTGCCAGCAGCCCCTTAGCGGGAGCGGTCGATGAGCAGTTCTTC.

This clonotype was seen ten or more times. This chain links TRBV7-2 with TRBJ2-1; the match to TRBD2 covers 8 bases. The junction had 8 bases not matched to a gene; V was cut back by 1 base and J by 6 bases. The CDR3 sequence is 16 residues long. Germline lookup yields CDR1 SGHTA and CDR2 FQGNSA. This CDR3 reads CASSLVGGARVNEQFF. CDR3 DNA sequence: TGTGCCAGCAGCTTAGTCGGGGGGGCTCGGGTCAATGAGCAGTTCTTC.

This clonotype was recorded a few times. V usage is TRBV7-2 and J usage is TRBJ2-1; perhaps TRBD1 as D (6 bases). This CDR3 region has 15 residues. Germline V gene sequence: CDR1 SGHTA, CDR2 FQGNSA. V lost 3 bases to trimming and J lost 5 bases, with 14 bases between them. The chain's CDR3 is CASSFRDILDNEQFF. As DNA, the CDR3 is TGTGCCAGCAGCTTCCGGGACATACTCGACAATGAGCAGTTCTTC.

This clonotype was counted a few times. The V gene is TRBV20-1, the J gene TRBJ2-5, with 10 bases lining up with TRBD1. CDR3 length: 18 amino acids. The V segment lost 0 bases and the J segment 3 bases; nucleotides outside the gene matches: 13. Germline lookup yields CDR1 DFQATT and CDR2 SNEGSKA (reference sequence). The CDR3 spells CSARDVRDRGRLEETQYF. Written as DNA, the CDR3 is TGCAGTGCTAGAGATGTTCGTGACAGGGGGCGTTTAGAAGAGACCCAGTACTTC.

The sample holds many counts of this clonotype. The chain combines TRBV29-1 with TRBJ2-2; D is ambiguous. CDR1 SQVTM and CDR2 ANQGSEA come from the germline V gene. CDR3 length: 12 residues. The V end was cut by 5 bases, the J end by 2 bases, with 6 bases between. CDR3 sequence reads: CSVRENTGELFF. The DNA for the CDR3 is TGCAGCGTTAGAGAAAACACCGGGGAGCTGTTTTTT.

This clonotype was counted a single time. This sequence joins TRBV4-1 and TRBJ2-7, with a weak D call TRBD2 (6 bases). CDR1 and CDR2 (germline): MGHRA, YSYEKL. V shed 1 base and J shed 2 bases, with 12 bases lying between them. CDR3 size: 15 residues. The CDR3 loop reads CASSQGGGTTYEQYF. In DNA, the CDR3 is TGCGCCAGCAGCCAAGGGGGAGGAACGACCTACGAGCAGTACTTC.

The chain employs TRBV24-1 and TRBJ2-2; D not certain. The CDR3 runs to 14 residues. V lost 3 bases and J 0 bases, leaving 4 bases between the germline ends. Germline V lookup: CDR1 KGHDR, CDR2 SFDVKD. The DNA of the CDR3 is TGTGCCACCAGTGATCGGTCGAACACCGGGGAGCTGTTTTTT. Encoded protein: CATSDRSNTGELFF.

This clonotype was seen a few times. This sequence joins TRBV5-1 and TRBJ1-2; 7 bases align to TRBD1. Per germline, CDR1 SGHRS and CDR2 YFSETQ. V was pared by 4 bases and J by 2 bases, with 14 bases of the junction left unmatched. There are 17 residues in the CDR3. The CDR3 DNA reads as TGCGCCAGCAGCGGAACGCCACAGGGGAATGAAAACTATGGCTACACCTTC. Translation: CASSGTPQGNENYGYTF. The full variable domain, its missing parts supplied by reference TRBV5-1 and TRBJ1-2, is KAGVTQTPRYLIKTRGQQVTLSCSPISGHRSVSWYQQTPGQGLQFLFEYFSETQRNKGNFPGRFSGRQFSNSRSEMNVSTLELGDSALYLCASSGTPQGNENYGYTFGSGTRLTVV.

The rearrangement uses TRBV4-2 and TRBJ2-7; no firm D call. Germline V gene sequence: CDR1 LGHNA, CDR2 YNFKEQ. This CDR3 has 14 amino acids. V was clipped by 0 bases and J by 3 bases, with 9 bases between them. The CDR3 nucleotides read TGTGCCAGCAGCCAAGATGCCCGGAACTACGAGCAGTACTTC. This translates into CASSQDARNYEQYF.

This clonotype was detected many times. The chain recombines TRBV7-2 with TRBJ2-1, with 7 bases lining up with TRBD1. This CDR3 contains 15 residues. With V trimmed by 5 bases and J by 10 bases, 14 bases remained unmatched. Germline lookup yields CDR1 SGHTA and CDR2 FQGNSA. CDR3 sequence (DNA): TGTGCCAGCAGCCCCTGGACAGGTGCCGAGGTCGAGCAGTTCTTC. Its translation is CASSPWTGAEVEQFF.

This clonotype was seen a handful of times. The chain uses TRBV15 and TRBJ2-4, with D tentatively TRBD1 or TRBD2 (5 bases each). CDR3 length equals 14 residues. The V end lost 1 base, the J end lost 8 bases, and 12 bases lay between the germline ends. Germline V gives CDR1 LNHNV, CDR2 YYDKDF (reference sequence). The CDR3 DNA is TGTGCCACCAGCAGAGGAAGGGGAGAGGACATTCAGTACTTC. Amino acid sequence: CATSRGRGEDIQYF.

This clonotype was seen only a few times. J is TRBJ2-2 and V is TRBV11-1; 12 positions match TRBD2. CDR3 length: 16 amino acids. J was trimmed by 3 bases and V by 1 base; bases with no gene match: 0. The germline CDR1 and CDR2 sequences are SGHAT and FQDESV (reference sequence). CDR3 coding DNA: TGTGCCAGCAGCTTAGGACTAGCGGGAGACACCGGGGAGCTGTTTTTT. Its translation is CASSLGLAGDTGELFF. Variable domain in full (rest from reference TRBV11-1 and TRBJ2-2): EAEVAQSPRYKITEKSQAVAFWCDPISGHATLYWYRQILGQGPELLVQFQDESVVDDSQLPKDRFSAERLKGVDSTLKIQPAELGDSAMYLCASSLGLAGDTGELFFGEGSRLTVL.

The chain couples TRBV5-1 to TRBJ1-2; D call uncertain. CDR1 SGHRS and CDR2 YFSETQ come from the germline V gene. The CDR3 has 15 residues. With 0 bases removed from V and 8 bases from J, the gap between germline ends came to 17 bases. The CDR3 sequence: CASSLDRGVFLGYTF. Here the CDR3 DNA reads TGCGCCAGCAGCTTGGATCGGGGTGTGTTTTTGGGCTACACCTTC.

The chain uses TRBV18 and TRBJ2-5, with 9 bases matching TRBD1. J was trimmed by 4 bases and V by 5 bases; bases with no gene match: 14. The length of the CDR3 is 17 residues. Per germline, CDR1 KGHSH and CDR2 LQKENI. The CDR3: CASSSLATGTGLETQYF. CDR3 in DNA: TGTGCCAGCTCATCACTCGCCACCGGGACAGGGTTAGAGACCCAGTACTTC.

This clonotype appeared many times. This sequence joins TRBV7-9 and TRBJ1-2; D is uncertain. The CDR3 consists of 13 residues. V was clipped by 5 bases and J by 6 bases, with 13 bases between them. The germline V gene encodes CDR1 SEHNR and CDR2 FQNEAQ (reference sequence). The CDR3 loop is CASSLLVEDGYTF. Written as DNA, the CDR3 is TGTGCCAGCAGCCTTCTAGTGGAAGATGGCTACACCTTC.

This clonotype was counted only a few times. CDR3 residues: CATRGGFSTGELFF. The DNA for the CDR3 is TGTGCCACCAGGGGGGGTTTTAGCACCGGGGAGCTGTTTTTT. The chain links TRBV12-3 or TRBV12-4 to TRBJ2-2; perhaps D is TRBD1 or TRBD2 (7 bases each). There are 14 residues in the CDR3. Trimming shortened V by 10 bases and J by 4 bases, and 16 bases separated the two germline ends.